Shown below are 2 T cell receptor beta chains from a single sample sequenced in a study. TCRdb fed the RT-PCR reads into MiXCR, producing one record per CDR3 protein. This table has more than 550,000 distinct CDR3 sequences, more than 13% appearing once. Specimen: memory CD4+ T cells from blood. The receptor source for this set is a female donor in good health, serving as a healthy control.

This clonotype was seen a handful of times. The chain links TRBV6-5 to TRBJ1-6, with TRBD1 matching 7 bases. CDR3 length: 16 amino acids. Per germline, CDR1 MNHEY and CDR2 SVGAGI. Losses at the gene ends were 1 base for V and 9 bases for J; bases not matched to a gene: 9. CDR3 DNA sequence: TGTGCCAGCAGTTACTTTACCGGGACAGAGATTTCACCCCTCCACTTT. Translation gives CASSYFTGTEISPLHF.

The CDR3 bases are TGTGCCAGCAGTTCAACTAGCTACTCCTACAATGAGCAGTTCTTC. Translated, it gives CASSSTSYSYNEQFF. V is TRBV28 and J is TRBJ2-1; possibly TRBD2 for D (6 bases). CDR1 and CDR2 (germline): MDHEN, SYDVKM. V lost 4 bases and J lost 0, with 10 bases in between. CDR3 length: 15 residues.